This T cell receptor beta chain was found in a study of shared clonotypes between healthy human individuals. On the study more broadly: A couple of female and a few male donors aged 18 to 49 were enrolled. General study findings and limits: Tissues were not sampled, only blood, and their repertoires likely differ.

This clone was counted between two and nine times. The antigen is unknown. The method was immunoSEQ multiplex PCR; TCRdb's version includes in-frame clones alone and lacks a portion of them. In the table there are about 1.1 million clones, approximately 75% of which are singletons. V lost 2 bases to trimming and J lost 7 bases; unmatched junction nucleotides: 4. Germline V CDR1 and CDR2: SGHTA, FQGTGA. The CDR3 contains 15 residues. The receptor comes from a man between 18 and 35 years old in good health. Some clones in this sample may be carry-over from other donors' samples. The specimen sequenced was memory CD4+ T cells from PBMCs. The subset denotes: CD45RA-negative fraction. The J gene is TRBJ2-1, the V gene TRBV7-3; TRBD2 matches at 11 bases. The CDR3 nucleotides read TGTGCCAGCAGCTTAGATGCTAGCGGGAGGAATGAGCAGTTCTTC. Amino acid sequence: CASSLDASGRNEQFF.